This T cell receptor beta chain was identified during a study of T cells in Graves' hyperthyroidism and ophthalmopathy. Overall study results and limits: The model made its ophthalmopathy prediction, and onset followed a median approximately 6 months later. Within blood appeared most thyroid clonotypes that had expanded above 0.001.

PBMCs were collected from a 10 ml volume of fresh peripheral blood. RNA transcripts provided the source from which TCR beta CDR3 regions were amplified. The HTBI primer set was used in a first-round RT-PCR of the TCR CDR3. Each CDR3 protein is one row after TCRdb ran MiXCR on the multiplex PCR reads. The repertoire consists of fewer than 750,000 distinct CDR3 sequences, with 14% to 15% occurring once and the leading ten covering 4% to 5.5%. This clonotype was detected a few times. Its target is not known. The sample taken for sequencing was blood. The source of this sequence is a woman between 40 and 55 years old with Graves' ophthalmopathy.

The CDR3 protein is CAWSADRASSGNTIYF. The CDR3 nucleotides are TGTGCCTGGAGCGCCGACAGGGCAAGCTCTGGAAACACCATATATTTT. The chain uses TRBV30 and TRBJ1-3, with 7 nucleotides matching TRBD1. With V trimmed by 3 bases and J by 0 bases, 8 bases remained unmatched. Per the germline V gene, CDR1 is GTSNPN and CDR2 is SVGIG (reference sequence). The CDR3 totals 16 residues. The complete variable domain, with remaining parts taken from reference TRBV30 and TRBJ1-3, reads SQTIHQWPATLVQPVGSPLSLECTVEGTSNPNLYWYRQAAGRGLQLLFYSVGIGQISSEVPQNLSASRPQDRQFILSSKKLLLSDSGFYLCAWSADRASSGNTIYFGEGSWLTVV.